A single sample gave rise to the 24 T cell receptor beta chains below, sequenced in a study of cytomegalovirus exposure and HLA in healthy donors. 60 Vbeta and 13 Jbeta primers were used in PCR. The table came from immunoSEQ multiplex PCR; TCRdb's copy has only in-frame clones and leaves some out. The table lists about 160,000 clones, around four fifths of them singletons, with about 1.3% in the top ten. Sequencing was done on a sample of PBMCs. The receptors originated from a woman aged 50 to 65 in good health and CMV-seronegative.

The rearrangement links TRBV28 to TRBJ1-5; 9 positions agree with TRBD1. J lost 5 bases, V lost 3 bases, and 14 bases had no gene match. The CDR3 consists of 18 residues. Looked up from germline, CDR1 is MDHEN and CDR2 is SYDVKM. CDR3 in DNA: TGTGCCAGCAGTTTTCCAATTCACAGGGGGCGCTTGGATCAGCCCCAGCATTTT. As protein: CASSFPIHRGRLDQPQHF.

This CDR3 is CASSIRIQGTAYGYTF. The CDR3 bases are TGTGCCAGTAGTATAAGAATTCAGGGAACCGCCTATGGCTACACCTTC. V and J are TRBV19 and TRBJ1-2, with D possibly being TRBD1 (5 bases). V dropped 2 bases and J dropped 4 bases, with 17 bases sitting between them. CDR1 is LNHDA, CDR2 SQIVND, per germline (reference sequence). The CDR3 loop spans 16 amino acids.

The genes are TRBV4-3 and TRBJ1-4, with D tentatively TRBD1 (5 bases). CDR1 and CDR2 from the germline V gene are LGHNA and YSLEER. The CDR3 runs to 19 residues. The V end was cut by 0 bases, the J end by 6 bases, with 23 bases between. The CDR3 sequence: CASSQELVVGQGGDEKLFF. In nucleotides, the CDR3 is TGCGCCAGCAGCCAAGAATTGGTGGTGGGGCAGGGCGGCGATGAAAAACTGTTTTTT.

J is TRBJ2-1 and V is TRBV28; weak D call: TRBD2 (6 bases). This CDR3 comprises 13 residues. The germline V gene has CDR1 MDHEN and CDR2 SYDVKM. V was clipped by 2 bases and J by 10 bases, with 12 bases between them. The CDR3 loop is CASSLRRRGEQFF. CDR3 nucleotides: TGTGCCAGCAGTTTACGAAGGCGGGGCGAGCAGTTCTTC. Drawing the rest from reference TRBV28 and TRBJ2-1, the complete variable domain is DVKVTQSSRYLVKRTGEKVFLECVQDMDHENMFWYRQDPGLGLRLIYFSYDVKMKEKGDIPEGYSVSREKKERFSLILESASTNQTSMYLCASSLRRRGEQFFGPGTRLTVL.

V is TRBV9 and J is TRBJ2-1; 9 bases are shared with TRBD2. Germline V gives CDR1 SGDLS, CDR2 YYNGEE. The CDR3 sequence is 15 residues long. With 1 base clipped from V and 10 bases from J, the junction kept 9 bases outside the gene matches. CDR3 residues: CASSVRLADSKEQFF. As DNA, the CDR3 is TGTGCCAGCAGCGTAAGACTAGCGGATTCCAAGGAGCAGTTCTTC.

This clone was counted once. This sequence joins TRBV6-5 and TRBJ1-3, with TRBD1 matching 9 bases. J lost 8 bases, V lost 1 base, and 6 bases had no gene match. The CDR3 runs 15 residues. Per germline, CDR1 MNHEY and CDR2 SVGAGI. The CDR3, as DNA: TGTGCCAGCAGTTACTTGGACAGGGGCCGGGACACCATATATTTT. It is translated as CASSYLDRGRDTIYF.

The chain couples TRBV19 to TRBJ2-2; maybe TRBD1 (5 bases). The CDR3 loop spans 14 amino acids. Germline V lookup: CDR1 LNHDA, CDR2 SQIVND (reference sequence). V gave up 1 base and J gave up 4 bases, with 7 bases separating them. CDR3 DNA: TGTGCCAGTAGTATAGGGGGCGGCACCGGGGAGCTGTTTTTT. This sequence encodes CASSIGGGTGELFF.

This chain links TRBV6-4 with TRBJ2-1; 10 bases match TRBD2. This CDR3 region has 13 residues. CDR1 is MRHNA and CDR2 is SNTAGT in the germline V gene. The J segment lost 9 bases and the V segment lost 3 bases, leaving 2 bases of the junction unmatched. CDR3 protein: CASSEGLAFEQFF. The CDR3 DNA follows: TGTGCCAGCAGTGAGGGACTAGCGTTTGAGCAGTTCTTC.

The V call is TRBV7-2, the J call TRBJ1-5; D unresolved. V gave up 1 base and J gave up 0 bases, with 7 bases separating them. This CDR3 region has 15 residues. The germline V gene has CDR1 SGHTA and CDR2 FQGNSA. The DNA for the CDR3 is TGTGCCAGCAGCTTAGGGCGGGGTAGCAATCAGCCCCAGCATTTT. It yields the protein CASSLGRGSNQPQHF.

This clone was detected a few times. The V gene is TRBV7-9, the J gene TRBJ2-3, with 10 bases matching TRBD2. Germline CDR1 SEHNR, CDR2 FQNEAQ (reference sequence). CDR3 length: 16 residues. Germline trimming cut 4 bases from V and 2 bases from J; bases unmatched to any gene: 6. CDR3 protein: CASSSYSGRNTDTQYF. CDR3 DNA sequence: TGTGCCAGCAGCTCCTATAGCGGGAGGAACACAGATACGCAGTATTTT. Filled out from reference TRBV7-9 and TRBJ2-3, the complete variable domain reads DTGVSQNPRHKITKRGQNVTFRCDPISEHNRLYWYRQTLGQGPEFLTYFQNEAQLEKSRLLSDRFSAERPKGSFSTLEIQRTEQGDSAMYLCASSSYSGRNTDTQYFGPGTRLTVL.

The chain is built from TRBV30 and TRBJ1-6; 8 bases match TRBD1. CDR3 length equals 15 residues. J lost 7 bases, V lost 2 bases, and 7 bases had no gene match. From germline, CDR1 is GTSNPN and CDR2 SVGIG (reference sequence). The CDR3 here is CAWSPTGDLNSPLHF. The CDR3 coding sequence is TGTGCCTGGAGTCCGACAGGGGATTTGAATTCACCCCTCCACTTT.

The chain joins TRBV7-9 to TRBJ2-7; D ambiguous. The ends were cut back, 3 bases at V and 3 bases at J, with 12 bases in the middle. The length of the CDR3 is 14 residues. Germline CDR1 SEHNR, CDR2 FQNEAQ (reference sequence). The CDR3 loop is CASSLGSGDYEQYF. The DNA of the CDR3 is TGTGCCAGCAGCTTGGGTTCTGGAGACTACGAGCAGTACTTC. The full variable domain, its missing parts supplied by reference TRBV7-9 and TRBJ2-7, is DTGVSQNPRHKITKRGQNVTFRCDPISEHNRLYWYRQTLGQGPEFLTYFQNEAQLEKSRLLSDRFSAERPKGSFSTLEIQRTEQGDSAMYLCASSLGSGDYEQYFGPGTRLTVT.

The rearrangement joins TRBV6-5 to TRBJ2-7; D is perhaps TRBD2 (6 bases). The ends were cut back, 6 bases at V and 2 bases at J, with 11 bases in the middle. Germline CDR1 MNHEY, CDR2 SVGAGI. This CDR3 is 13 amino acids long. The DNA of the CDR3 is TGTGCCAGCAGCCGGGACTTTACCTACGAGCAGTACTTC. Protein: CASSRDFTYEQYF.

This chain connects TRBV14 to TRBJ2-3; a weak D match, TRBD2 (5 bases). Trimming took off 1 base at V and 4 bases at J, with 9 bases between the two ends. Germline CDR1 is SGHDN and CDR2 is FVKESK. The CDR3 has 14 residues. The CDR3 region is CASSQGVASDTQYF. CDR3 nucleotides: TGTGCCAGCAGCCAAGGGGTAGCGTCAGATACGCAGTATTTT.

This CDR3 reads CASGNSGQSTEAFF. The CDR3 DNA reads as TGTGCCAGCGGGAATTCAGGGCAATCCACTGAAGCTTTCTTT. This rearrangement joins TRBV28 to TRBJ1-1, with D possibly TRBD1 on 5 matching bases. The V end was cut by 8 bases, the J end by 4 bases, with 17 bases between. This CDR3 contains 14 residues. CDR1 and CDR2 from the germline V gene are MDHEN and SYDVKM.

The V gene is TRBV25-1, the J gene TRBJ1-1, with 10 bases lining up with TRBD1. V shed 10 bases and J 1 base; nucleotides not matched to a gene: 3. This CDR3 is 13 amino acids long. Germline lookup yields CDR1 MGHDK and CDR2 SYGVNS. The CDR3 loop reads CATRDRGNTEAFF. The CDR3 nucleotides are TGTGCCACCCGGGACAGGGGGAACACTGAAGCTTTCTTT.

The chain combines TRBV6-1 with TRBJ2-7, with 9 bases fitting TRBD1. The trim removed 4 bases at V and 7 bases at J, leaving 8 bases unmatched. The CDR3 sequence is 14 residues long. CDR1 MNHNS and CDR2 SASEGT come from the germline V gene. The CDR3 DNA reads TGTGCCAGCAGTGCGAAACAGGGGGCAGTAGAGCAGTACTTC. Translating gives CASSAKQGAVEQYF.

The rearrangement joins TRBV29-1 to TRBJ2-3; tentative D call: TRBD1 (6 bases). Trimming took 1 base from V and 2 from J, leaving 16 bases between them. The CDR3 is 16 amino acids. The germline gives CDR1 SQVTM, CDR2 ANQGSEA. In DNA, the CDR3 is TGCAGCGTTGAAGGGGTTCGGGACACAAACACAGATACGCAGTATTTT. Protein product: CSVEGVRDTNTDTQYF.

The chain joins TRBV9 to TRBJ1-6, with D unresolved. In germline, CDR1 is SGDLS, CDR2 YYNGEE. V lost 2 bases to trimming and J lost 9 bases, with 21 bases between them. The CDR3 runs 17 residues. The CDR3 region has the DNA TGTGCCAGCAGCGTTAACCCCCGAGAGGGCGGCGGTTCACCCCTCCACTTT. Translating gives CASSVNPREGGGSPLHF.

CDR3 sequence: CASSLQGSPEKLFF. CDR3 nucleotide sequence: TGTGCCAGCAGTTTACAGGGGTCCCCTGAAAAACTGTTTTTT. The J gene is TRBJ1-4, the V gene TRBV6-5, with 7 bases fitting TRBD1. Germline V lookup: CDR1 MNHEY, CDR2 SVGAGI. V shed 4 bases and J 7 bases; nucleotides not matched to a gene: 6. The CDR3 has 14 residues.

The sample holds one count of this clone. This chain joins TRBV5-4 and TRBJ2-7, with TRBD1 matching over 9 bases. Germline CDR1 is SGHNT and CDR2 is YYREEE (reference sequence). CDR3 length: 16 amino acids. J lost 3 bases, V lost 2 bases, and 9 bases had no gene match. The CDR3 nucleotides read TGTGCCAGCAGCTTCGAACCGGGACAGGGTAGCTACGAGCAGTACTTC. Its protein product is CASSFEPGQGSYEQYF.

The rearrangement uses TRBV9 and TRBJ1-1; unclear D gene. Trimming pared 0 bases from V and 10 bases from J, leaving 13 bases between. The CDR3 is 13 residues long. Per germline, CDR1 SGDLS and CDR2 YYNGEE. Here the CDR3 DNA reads TGTGCCAGCAGCGTAGACGGGATCCACCCAGCTTTCTTT. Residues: CASSVDGIHPAFF.

The CDR3 sequence is CASSMLQGGFAGEQYF. The CDR3, as DNA: TGCGCCAGCAGCATGCTACAGGGGGGATTCGCTGGCGAGCAGTACTTC. The chain carries TRBV5-1 and TRBJ2-7; 8 bases agree with TRBD1. The V gene's germline CDR1 is SGHRS and CDR2 YFSETQ. The CDR3 runs to 16 residues. Trimming took 4 bases from V and 6 from J; bases not matched to a gene: 15. Variable domain in full (rest from reference TRBV5-1 and TRBJ2-7): KAGVTQTPRYLIKTRGQQVTLSCSPISGHRSVSWYQQTPGQGLQFLFEYFSETQRNKGNFPGRFSGRQFSNSRSEMNVSTLELGDSALYLCASSMLQGGFAGEQYFGPGTRLTVT.

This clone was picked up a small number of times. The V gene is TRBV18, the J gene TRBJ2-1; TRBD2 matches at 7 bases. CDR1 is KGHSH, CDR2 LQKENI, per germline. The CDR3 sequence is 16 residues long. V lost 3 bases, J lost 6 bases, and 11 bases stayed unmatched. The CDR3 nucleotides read TGTGCCAGCTCACCCCCCCGGGCGGGGGTCGGCAATGAGCAGTTCTTC. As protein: CASSPPRAGVGNEQFF.